The sequence of this T cell receptor beta chain was determined in a study of blood T cell repertoires in COVID-19. This clone was detected only a few times. CDR3 length: 15 residues. The ends were cut back, 2 bases at V and 1 base at J, with 11 bases in the middle. Germline loops: CDR1 MNHEY, CDR2 SVGEGT. Only in-frame clones appear in the TCRdb table, and some are missing; sequencing was by immunoSEQ multiplex PCR. The sample consists of fewer than 90,000 clones, about 90% of them appearing once. Material: peripheral blood. This sequence joins TRBV6-2 or TRBV6-3 and TRBJ2-5; D is unresolved. The TCR originated in an elderly woman with active or convalescent COVID-19. CDR3 residues: CASSYVRRSQETQYF. In DNA form, the CDR3 reads TGTGCCAGCAGTTACGTTCGCAGATCCCAAGAGACCCAGTACTTC.